The rows below give T cell receptor beta chains drawn from one sample of a study of blood T cell repertoires in COVID-19. Repertoires were generated with immunoSEQ multiplex PCR, while TCRdb's copy carries only in-frame clones and drops some. The sample lists 150,000 or so clones, 81% seen once, with 11% in the top ten. Sequenced material: peripheral blood. These receptors were collected from a man in his sixties with active or convalescent COVID-19. Both conserved end residues are part of each CDR3. The order of the fields is clone size, V gene, D gene, CDR3 length, J gene, CDR3 protein, CDR3 DNA. A D gene is named only where the DNA matches it firmly. Only part of the rows carry a size: once, few, many, or a class if the clone is expanded.

clone_size: .
v_call: TRBV10-1
d_call: .
cdr3_length: 15
j_call: TRBJ2-6
cdr3_aa: CASSADSSGANVLTF
cdr3_nt: TGCGCCAGCAGTGCCGACAGCTCTGGGGCCAACGTCCTGACTTTC

clone_size: once
v_call: TRBV5-5
d_call: TRBD1
cdr3_length: 15
j_call: TRBJ1-2
cdr3_aa: CASSLGGQGHYGYTF
cdr3_nt: TGTGCCAGCAGCCTTGGGGGACAGGGCCATTATGGCTACACCTTC

clone_size: .
v_call: TRBV3-1/TRBV3-2
d_call: .
cdr3_length: 13
j_call: TRBJ2-3
cdr3_aa: CASKYFSTDTQYF
cdr3_nt: TGTGCCAGCAAGTACTTTAGCACAGATACGCAGTATTTT

clone_size: .
v_call: TRBV4-2
d_call: .
cdr3_length: 15
j_call: TRBJ1-2
cdr3_aa: CASSRDRQENYGYTF
cdr3_nt: TGTGCCAGCAGCCGAGATCGGCAGGAAAACTATGGCTACACCTTC

clone_size: .
v_call: TRBV6-5
d_call: .
cdr3_length: 14
j_call: TRBJ1-2
cdr3_aa: CASSYSSGGNGYTF
cdr3_nt: TGTGCCAGCAGTTACTCATCGGGGGGTAATGGCTACACCTTC

clone_size: few
v_call: TRBV2
d_call: TRBD2
cdr3_length: 15
j_call: TRBJ2-7
cdr3_aa: CASNRGREGSYEQYF
cdr3_nt: TGTGCCAGCAACCGAGGGCGGGAGGGGTCCTACGAGCAGTACTTC

clone_size: .
v_call: TRBV6-6
d_call: TRBD1
cdr3_length: 14
j_call: TRBJ2-1
cdr3_aa: CASRLGQGYNEQFF
cdr3_nt: TGTGCCAGCAGGTTGGGACAGGGTTACAATGAGCAGTTCTTC

clone_size: .
v_call: TRBV6-5
d_call: .
cdr3_length: 13
j_call: TRBJ1-1
cdr3_aa: CASRKSPGTEAFF
cdr3_nt: TGTGCCAGCCGCAAATCTCCGGGCACTGAAGCTTTCTTT

clone_size: few
v_call: TRBV10-3
d_call: .
cdr3_length: 14
j_call: TRBJ2-2
cdr3_aa: CAISYTVNTGELFF
cdr3_nt: TGTGCCATCAGTTACACAGTGAACACCGGGGAGCTGTTTTTT

clone_size: .
v_call: TRBV7-9
d_call: TRBD1
cdr3_length: 17
j_call: TRBJ1-2
cdr3_aa: CASSSLLGTGGYYGYTF
cdr3_nt: TGTGCCAGCAGCTCCTTATTGGGGACAGGGGGCTACTATGGCTACACCTTC

clone_size: .
v_call: TRBV27
d_call: TRBD1
cdr3_length: 14
j_call: TRBJ1-1
cdr3_aa: CASSRQGLNTEAFF
cdr3_nt: TGTGCCAGCAGTCGACAGGGTTTGAACACTGAAGCTTTCTTT

clone_size: .
v_call: TRBV30
d_call: .
cdr3_length: 14
j_call: TRBJ1-1
cdr3_aa: CAWSVLLGSAEAFF
cdr3_nt: TGTGCCTGGAGTGTATTGCTGGGGAGCGCTGAAGCTTTCTTT

clone_size: few
v_call: TRBV4-1
d_call: .
cdr3_length: 17
j_call: TRBJ2-7
cdr3_aa: CASSQDFQRPDFYEQYF
cdr3_nt: TGCGCCAGCAGCCAAGATTTCCAGCGGCCCGACTTCTACGAGCAGTACTTC

clone_size: .
v_call: TRBV29-1
d_call: .
cdr3_length: 12
j_call: TRBJ1-3
cdr3_aa: CSVQGQGNTIYF
cdr3_nt: TGCAGCGTCCAGGGGCAGGGGAACACCATATATTTT

clone_size: .
v_call: TRBV28
d_call: .
cdr3_length: 12
j_call: TRBJ1-1
cdr3_aa: CASSLNIPEAFF
cdr3_nt: TGTGCCAGCAGTTTAAACATCCCTGAAGCTTTCTTT

clone_size: .
v_call: TRBV7-2
d_call: TRBD1
cdr3_length: 14
j_call: TRBJ1-2
cdr3_aa: CASSPGTGAYGYTF
cdr3_nt: TGTGCCAGCAGCCCGGGGACAGGGGCCTATGGCTACACCTTC

clone_size: .
v_call: TRBV19
d_call: .
cdr3_length: 15
j_call: TRBJ2-2
cdr3_aa: CASSIAGVDTGELFF
cdr3_nt: TGTGCCAGTAGTATAGCGGGAGTAGACACCGGGGAGCTGTTTTTT

clone_size: .
v_call: TRBV10-3
d_call: TRBD1
cdr3_length: 19
j_call: TRBJ2-7
cdr3_aa: CAIRGGVRTGGDVSYEQYF
cdr3_nt: TGTGCCATCAGAGGAGGGGTCAGGACAGGGGGCGATGTGTCCTACGAGCAGTACTTC

clone_size: few
v_call: TRBV6-5
d_call: TRBD1
cdr3_length: 15
j_call: TRBJ1-1
cdr3_aa: CASRDRGLMNTEAFF
cdr3_nt: TGTGCCAGTCGGGACAGGGGGCTTATGAACACTGAAGCTTTCTTT

clone_size: .
v_call: TRBV5-1
d_call: TRBD2
cdr3_length: 17
j_call: TRBJ2-5
cdr3_aa: CASSFTGTSGGTETQYF
cdr3_nt: TGCGCCAGCAGCTTCACTGGGACTAGCGGGGGTACAGAGACCCAGTACTTC

clone_size: .
v_call: TRBV9
d_call: .
cdr3_length: 18
j_call: TRBJ2-1
cdr3_aa: CASSSTPDSGYLANEQFF
cdr3_nt: TGTGCCAGCAGCTCGACCCCGGATAGCGGCTACCTAGCCAATGAGCAGTTCTTC

clone_size: .
v_call: TRBV5-6
d_call: TRBD1
cdr3_length: 15
j_call: TRBJ1-1
cdr3_aa: CASSLRSGGATEAFF
cdr3_nt: TGTGCCAGCAGCTTGAGGTCAGGGGGCGCAACTGAAGCTTTCTTT